This T cell receptor (beta chain) was sequenced for a study of blood T cells in healthy people across ages. Study-wide results and limits: The study found more naive CD4+ cells and higher diversity in long-lived than aged donors.

Peripheral blood, roughly 9.1 milliliters per donor, was collected. The CDR3 is made up of 13 amino acids. Trimming removed 5 bases from V and 2 bases from J, with 11 bases in between. Germline lookup yields CDR1 DFQATT and CDR2 SNEGSKA (reference sequence). A second PCR of about 7 to 12 cycles used a sample-barcoded 5' primer and a J-beta primer mix. Sequencing recovered at least 3 million CDR3-containing paired-end reads from each sample. One entry per CDR3 protein results from TCRdb running MiXCR on the 5' RACE reads. The profile shows 800,000 or so distinct CDR3 sequences, 25% of them singletons. A remark on this clonotype: Its antigen is still unknown.

This sample also appeared in a second study, on T cells of mothers and their children. That work adds: All extracted RNA went into cDNA synthesis, roughly 1.5 ug per 15 ul.

This TCR was recovered from a boy aged 10-17 years in good health. The chain carries TRBV20-1 and TRBJ2-3, with TRBD2 as a possible D gene (5 bases). Sequencing was done on a sample of blood. The CDR3 DNA follows: TGCAGTGCTGTGCTAGCCCCCACAGATACGCAGTATTTT. Protein: CSAVLAPTDTQYF.